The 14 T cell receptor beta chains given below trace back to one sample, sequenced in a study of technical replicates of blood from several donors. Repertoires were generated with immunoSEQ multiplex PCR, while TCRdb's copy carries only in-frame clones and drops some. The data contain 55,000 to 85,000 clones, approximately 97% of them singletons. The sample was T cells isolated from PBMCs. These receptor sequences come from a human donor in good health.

CDR3 residues: CASSRGRETQYF. For the CDR3, the DNA is TGTGCCAGCAGCAGGGGGCGAGAGACCCAGTACTTC. This chain joins TRBV6-5 and TRBJ2-5; the match to TRBD1 covers 8 bases. The V gene end was trimmed by 6 bases and the J gene end by 4 bases; junction bases not matched to a gene: 1. This CDR3 has 12 residues. Germline V lookup: CDR1 MNHEY, CDR2 SVGAGI.

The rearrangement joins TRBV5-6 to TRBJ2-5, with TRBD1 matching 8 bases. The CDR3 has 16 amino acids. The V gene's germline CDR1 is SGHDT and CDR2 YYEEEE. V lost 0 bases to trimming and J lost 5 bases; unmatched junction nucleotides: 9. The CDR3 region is CASSLELTGAVETQYF. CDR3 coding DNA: TGTGCCAGCAGCTTGGAGCTGACAGGGGCGGTCGAGACCCAGTACTTC.

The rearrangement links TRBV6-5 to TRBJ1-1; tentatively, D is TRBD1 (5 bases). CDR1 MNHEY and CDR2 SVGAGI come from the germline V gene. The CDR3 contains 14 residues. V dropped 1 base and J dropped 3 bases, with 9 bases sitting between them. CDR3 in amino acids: CASSYFARDTEAFF. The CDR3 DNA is TGTGCCAGCAGTTACTTCGCCAGGGACACTGAAGCTTTCTTT.

The chain's CDR3 is CASRSLAGGDYEQYF. CDR3 nucleotides: TGTGCCAGCAGGTCTCTAGCGGGGGGTGACTACGAGCAGTACTTC. The gene calls are TRBV27 and TRBJ2-7; 11 bases match TRBD2. J gave up 3 bases and V 6 bases, and 7 bases lay outside the gene matches. Germline loops: CDR1 MNHEY, CDR2 SMNVEV (reference sequence). The CDR3 extends over 15 amino acids.

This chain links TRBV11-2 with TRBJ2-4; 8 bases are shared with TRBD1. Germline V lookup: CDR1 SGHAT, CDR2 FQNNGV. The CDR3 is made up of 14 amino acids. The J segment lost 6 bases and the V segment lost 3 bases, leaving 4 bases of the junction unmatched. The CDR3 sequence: CASSFRQGTNIQYF. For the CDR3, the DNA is TGTGCCAGCAGCTTTAGACAGGGGACAAACATTCAGTACTTC.

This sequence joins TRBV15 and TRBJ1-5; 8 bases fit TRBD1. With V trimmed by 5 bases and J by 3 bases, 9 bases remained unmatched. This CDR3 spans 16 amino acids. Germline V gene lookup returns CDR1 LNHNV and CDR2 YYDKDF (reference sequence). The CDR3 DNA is TGTGCCACCAGCGGTATAATACAGGGGGTCAATCAGCCCCAGCATTTT. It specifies CATSGIIQGVNQPQHF. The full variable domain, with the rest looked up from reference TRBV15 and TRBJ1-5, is DAMVIQNPRYQVTQFGKPVTLSCSQTLNHNVMYWYQQKSSQAPKLLFHYYDKDFNNEADTPDNFQSRRPNTSFCFLDIRSPGLGDTAMYLCATSGIIQGVNQPQHFGDGTRLSIL.

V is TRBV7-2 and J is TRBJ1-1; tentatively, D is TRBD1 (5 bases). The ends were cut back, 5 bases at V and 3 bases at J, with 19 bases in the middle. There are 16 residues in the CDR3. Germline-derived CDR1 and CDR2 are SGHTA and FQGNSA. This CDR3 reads CASSLVEQVSDTEAFF. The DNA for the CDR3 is TGTGCCAGCAGCCTTGTGGAACAGGTGTCCGACACTGAAGCTTTCTTT.

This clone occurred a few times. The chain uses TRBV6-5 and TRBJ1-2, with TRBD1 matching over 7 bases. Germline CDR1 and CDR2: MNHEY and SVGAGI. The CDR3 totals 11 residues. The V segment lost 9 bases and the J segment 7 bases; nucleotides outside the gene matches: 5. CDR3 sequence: CASGQAGGYTF. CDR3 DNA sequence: TGTGCCAGTGGACAGGCGGGTGGCTACACCTTC.

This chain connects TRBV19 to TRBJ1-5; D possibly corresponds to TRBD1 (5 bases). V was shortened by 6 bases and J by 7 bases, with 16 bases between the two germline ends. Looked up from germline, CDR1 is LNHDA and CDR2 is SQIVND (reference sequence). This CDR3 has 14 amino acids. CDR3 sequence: CASRVILRGQPQHF. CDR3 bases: TGTGCCAGTAGAGTCATCCTACGGGGGCAGCCCCAGCATTTT.

The CDR3 DNA is TGTGCCAGTAGAATTCTCGGGAGCACAGTAGGTACGCAGTATTTT. Translated: CASRILGSTVGTQYF. The chain employs TRBV19 and TRBJ2-3; maybe TRBD2 (6 bases). V lost 6 bases, J lost 8 bases, and 21 bases lay in between. Germline V CDR1 and CDR2: LNHDA, SQIVND (reference sequence). The CDR3 has 15 amino acids.

CDR3 nucleotide sequence: TGTGCCAGCTGGGCCTTTTACATGAACACTGAAGCTTTCTTT. As protein: CASWAFYMNTEAFF. V is TRBV6-1 and J is TRBJ1-1; D ambiguous. The germline V gene has CDR1 MNHNS and CDR2 SASEGT. V was pared by 8 bases and J by 0 bases, with 13 bases between. The CDR3 has 14 amino acids.

This CDR3 is CATSSRTGAGYTF. The CDR3 nucleotides are TGTGCCACCAGCAGCAGGACAGGGGCCGGCTACACCTTC. The chain links TRBV15 to TRBJ1-2; 9 positions agree with TRBD1. J was trimmed by 8 bases and V by 3 bases; bases with no gene match: 4. The CDR3 covers 13 residues. Germline-derived CDR1 and CDR2 are LNHNV and YYDKDF (reference sequence).

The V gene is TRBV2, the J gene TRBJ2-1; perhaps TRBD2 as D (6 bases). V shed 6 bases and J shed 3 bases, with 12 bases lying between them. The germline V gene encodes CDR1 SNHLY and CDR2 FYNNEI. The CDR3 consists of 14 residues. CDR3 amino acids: CASSGEVFYNEQFF. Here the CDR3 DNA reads TGTGCCAGCAGCGGGGAGGTCTTCTACAATGAGCAGTTCTTC.

The CDR3 loop is CATSRAKGGTNEKLFF. In DNA form, the CDR3 reads TGTGCCACCAGCAGAGCTAAAGGGGGAACTAATGAAAAACTGTTTTTT. The chain carries TRBV15 and TRBJ1-4; D may be TRBD1 (6 bases). The germline gives CDR1 LNHNV, CDR2 YYDKDF (reference sequence). V lost 1 base and J 1 base, leaving 10 bases between the germline ends. CDR3 length: 16 residues.